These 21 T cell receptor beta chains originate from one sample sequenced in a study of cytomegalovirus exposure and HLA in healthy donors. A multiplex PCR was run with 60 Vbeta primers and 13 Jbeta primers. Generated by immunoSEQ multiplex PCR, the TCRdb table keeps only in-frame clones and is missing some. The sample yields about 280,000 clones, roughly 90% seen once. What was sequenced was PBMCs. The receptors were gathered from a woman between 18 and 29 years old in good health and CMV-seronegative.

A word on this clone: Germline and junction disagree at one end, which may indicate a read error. The CDR3 loop reads CASSEGNFVSF. CDR3 bases: TGTGCCAGCAGCGAGGGAAATTTCGTCTCTTTC. This chain connects TRBV6-5 to TRBJ2-4; a possible D gene is TRBD2 (5 bases). Germline V gene data show CDR1 as MNHEY and CDR2 as SVGAGI. This CDR3 has 11 residues.

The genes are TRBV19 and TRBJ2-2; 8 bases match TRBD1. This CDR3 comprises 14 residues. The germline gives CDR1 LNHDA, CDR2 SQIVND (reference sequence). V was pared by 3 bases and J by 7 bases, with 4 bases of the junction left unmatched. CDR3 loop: CASSIQGADGELFF. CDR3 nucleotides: TGTGCCAGTAGTATCCAGGGGGCCGACGGGGAGCTGTTTTTT.

CDR3 protein: CASSRTSGGSNTGELFF. In DNA, the CDR3 is TGTGCCAGCAGCCGGACTAGCGGGGGGTCGAACACCGGGGAGCTGTTTTTT. The rearrangement uses TRBV7-3 and TRBJ2-2, with 14 bases identical to TRBD2. The junction had 2 bases not matched to a gene; V was cut back by 5 bases and J by 0 bases. The V gene's germline CDR1 is SGHTA and CDR2 FQGTGA. CDR3 length: 17 residues.

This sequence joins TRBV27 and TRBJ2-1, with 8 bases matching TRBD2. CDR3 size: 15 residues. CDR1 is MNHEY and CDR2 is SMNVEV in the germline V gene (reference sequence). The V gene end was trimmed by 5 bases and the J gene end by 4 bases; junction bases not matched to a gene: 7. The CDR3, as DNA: TGTGCCAGCAGTCCCCCGGGGGGGAATTACAATGAGCAGTTCTTC. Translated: CASSPPGGNYNEQFF.

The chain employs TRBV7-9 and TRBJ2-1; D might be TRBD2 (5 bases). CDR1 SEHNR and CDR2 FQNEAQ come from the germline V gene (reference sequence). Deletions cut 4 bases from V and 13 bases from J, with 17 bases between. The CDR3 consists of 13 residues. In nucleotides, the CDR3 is TGTGCCAGCAGCTCCCCGAGGGATAAGGGACAGTTCTTC. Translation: CASSSPRDKGQFF.

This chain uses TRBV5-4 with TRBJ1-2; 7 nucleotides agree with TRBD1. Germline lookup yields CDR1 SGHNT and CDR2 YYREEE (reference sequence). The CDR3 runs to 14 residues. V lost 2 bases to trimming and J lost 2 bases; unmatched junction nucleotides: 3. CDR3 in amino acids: CASSFGTDNYGYTF. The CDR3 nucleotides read TGTGCCAGCAGCTTTGGGACAGACAACTATGGCTACACCTTC.

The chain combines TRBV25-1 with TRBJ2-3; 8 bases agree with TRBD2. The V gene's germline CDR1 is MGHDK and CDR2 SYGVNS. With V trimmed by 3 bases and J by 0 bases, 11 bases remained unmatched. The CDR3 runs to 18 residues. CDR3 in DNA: TGTGCCAGCAGTGACCACCGGGTGGCGGGGGGAAGCACAGATACGCAGTATTTT. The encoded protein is CASSDHRVAGGSTDTQYF. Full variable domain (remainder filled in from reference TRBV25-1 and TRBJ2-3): EADIYQTPRYLVIGTGKKITLECSQTMGHDKMYWYQQDPGMELHLIHYSYGVNSTEKGDLSSESTVSRIRTEHFPLTLESARPSHTSQYLCASSDHRVAGGSTDTQYFGPGTRLTVL.

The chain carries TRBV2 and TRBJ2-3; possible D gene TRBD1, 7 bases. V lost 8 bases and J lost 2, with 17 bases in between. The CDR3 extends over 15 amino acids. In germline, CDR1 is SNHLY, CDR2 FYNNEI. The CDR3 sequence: CASDGGQTYTDTQYF. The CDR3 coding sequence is TGTGCCAGCGACGGGGGACAGACCTACACAGATACGCAGTATTTT.

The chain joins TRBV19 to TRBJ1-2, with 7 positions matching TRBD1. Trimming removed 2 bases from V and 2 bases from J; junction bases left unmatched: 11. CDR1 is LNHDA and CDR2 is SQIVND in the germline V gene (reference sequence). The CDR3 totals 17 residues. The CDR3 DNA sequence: TGTGCCAGTAGTATAACCCCCGCGACACAGGGGAACTATGGCTACACCTTC. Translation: CASSITPATQGNYGYTF.

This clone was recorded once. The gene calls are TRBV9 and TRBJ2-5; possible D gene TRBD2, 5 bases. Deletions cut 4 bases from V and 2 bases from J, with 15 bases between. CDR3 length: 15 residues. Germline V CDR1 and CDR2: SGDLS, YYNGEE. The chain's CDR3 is CASSRGVSLQETQYF. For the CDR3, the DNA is TGTGCCAGCAGCCGGGGAGTATCCCTTCAAGAGACCCAGTACTTC.

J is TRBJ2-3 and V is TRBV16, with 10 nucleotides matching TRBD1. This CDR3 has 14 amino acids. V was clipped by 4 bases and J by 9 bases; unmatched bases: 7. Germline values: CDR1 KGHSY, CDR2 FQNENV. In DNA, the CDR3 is TGTGCCAGCAGCCCGACCTCGGACAGGGGGACGCAGTATTTT. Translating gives CASSPTSDRGTQYF.

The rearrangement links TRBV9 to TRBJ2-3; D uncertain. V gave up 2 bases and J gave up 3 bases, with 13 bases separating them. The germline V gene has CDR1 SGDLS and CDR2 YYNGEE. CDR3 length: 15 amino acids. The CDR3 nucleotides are TGTGCCAGCAGCGTGGGCGAAACACTGACAGATACGCAGTATTTT. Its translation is CASSVGETLTDTQYF.

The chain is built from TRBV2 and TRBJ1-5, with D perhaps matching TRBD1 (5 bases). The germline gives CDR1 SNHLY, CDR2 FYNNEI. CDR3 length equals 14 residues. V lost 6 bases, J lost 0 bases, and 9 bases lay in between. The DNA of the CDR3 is TGTGCCAGCAGGGGCGGGGCTAGCAATCAGCCCCAGCATTTT. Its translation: CASRGGASNQPQHF. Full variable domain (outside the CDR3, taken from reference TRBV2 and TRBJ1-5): EPEVTQTPSHQVTQMGQEVILRCVPISNHLYFYWYRQILGQKVEFLVSFYNNEISEKSEIFDDQFSVERPDGSNFTLKIRSTKLEDSAMYFCASRGGASNQPQHFGDGTRLSIL.

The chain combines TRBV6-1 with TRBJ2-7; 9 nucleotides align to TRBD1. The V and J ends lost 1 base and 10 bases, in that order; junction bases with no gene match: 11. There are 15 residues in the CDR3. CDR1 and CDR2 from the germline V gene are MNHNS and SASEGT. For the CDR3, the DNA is TGTGCCAGCAGTGAAGGGGGATGGGAAACAGGGGGCCAGTACTTC. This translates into CASSEGGWETGGQYF.

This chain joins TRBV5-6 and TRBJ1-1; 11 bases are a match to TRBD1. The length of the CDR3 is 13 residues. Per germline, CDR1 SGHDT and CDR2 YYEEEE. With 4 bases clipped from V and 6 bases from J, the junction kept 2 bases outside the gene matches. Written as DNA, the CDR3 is TGTGCCAGCAGCCCGGGACAGGGGGCTGAAGCTTTCTTT. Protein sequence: CASSPGQGAEAFF.

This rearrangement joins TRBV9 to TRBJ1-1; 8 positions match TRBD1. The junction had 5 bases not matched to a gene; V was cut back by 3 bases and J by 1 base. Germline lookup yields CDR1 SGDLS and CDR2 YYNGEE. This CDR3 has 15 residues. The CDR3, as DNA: TGTGCCAGCAGCGAGGGGACAGGCTGGAACACTGAAGCTTTCTTT. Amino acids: CASSEGTGWNTEAFF. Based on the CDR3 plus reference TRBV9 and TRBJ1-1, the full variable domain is DSGVTQTPKHLITATGQRVTLRCSPRSGDLSVYWYQQSLDQGLQFLIQYYNGEERAKGNILERFSAQQFPDLHSELNLSSLELGDSALYFCASSEGTGWNTEAFFGQGTRLTVV.

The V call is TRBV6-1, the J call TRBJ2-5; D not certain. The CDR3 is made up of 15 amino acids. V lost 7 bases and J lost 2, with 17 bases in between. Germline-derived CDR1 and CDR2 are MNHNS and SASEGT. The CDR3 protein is CASTPFSYDQETQYF. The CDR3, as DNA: TGTGCCAGCACACCATTTAGCTATGATCAAGAGACCCAGTACTTC.

The CDR3 here is CASSRQGGENTGELFF. The DNA for the CDR3 is TGCGCCAGCAGCAGACAGGGCGGTGAGAACACCGGGGAGCTGTTTTTT. The chain has TRBV5-1 and TRBJ2-2; 7 nucleotides match TRBD1. The CDR3 spans 16 residues. Losses at the gene ends were 4 bases for V and 1 base for J; bases not matched to a gene: 7. CDR1 is SGHRS, CDR2 YFSETQ, per germline.

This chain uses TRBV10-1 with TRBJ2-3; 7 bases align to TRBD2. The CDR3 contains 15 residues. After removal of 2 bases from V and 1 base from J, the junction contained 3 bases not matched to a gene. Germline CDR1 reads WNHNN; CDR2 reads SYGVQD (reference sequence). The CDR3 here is CASSEKAGRTDTQYF. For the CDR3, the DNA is TGCGCCAGCAGTGAGAAAGCGGGGCGCACAGATACGCAGTATTTT.

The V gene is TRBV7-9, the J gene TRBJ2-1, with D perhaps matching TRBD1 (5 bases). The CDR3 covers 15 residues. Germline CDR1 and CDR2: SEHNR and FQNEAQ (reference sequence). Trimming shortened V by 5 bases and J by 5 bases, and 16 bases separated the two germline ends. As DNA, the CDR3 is TGTGCCAGCAGCCCGTGGTTAGGGGCAGACAATGAGCAGTTCTTC. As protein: CASSPWLGADNEQFF. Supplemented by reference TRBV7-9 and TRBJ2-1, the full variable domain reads DTGVSQNPRHKITKRGQNVTFRCDPISEHNRLYWYRQTLGQGPEFLTYFQNEAQLEKSRLLSDRFSAERPKGSFSTLEIQRTEQGDSAMYLCASSPWLGADNEQFFGPGTRLTVL.

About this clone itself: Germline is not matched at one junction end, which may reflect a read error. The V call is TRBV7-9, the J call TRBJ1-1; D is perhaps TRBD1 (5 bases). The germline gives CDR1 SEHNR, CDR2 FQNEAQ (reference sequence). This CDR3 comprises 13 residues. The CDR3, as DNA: TGTTCCAGCAGCTTAGCTAAGGGGACTGAAGCTTTCTTT. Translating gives CSSSLAKGTEAFF.